The 18 T cell receptor beta chains presented below share a single source sample, sequenced in a study of cytomegalovirus exposure and HLA in healthy donors. PCR primers comprised 60 Vbeta and 13 Jbeta primers. TCRdb keeps only in-frame clones here, not all; method: immunoSEQ multiplex PCR. The data show some 150,000 clones, roughly four fifths seen once. Specimen: PBMCs. The receptors were sampled from a female donor in good health and CMV-seropositive.

The gene calls are TRBV4-1 and TRBJ2-3; 14 bases align to TRBD2. Germline CDR1 and CDR2: MGHRA and YSYEKL. The ends lost 1 base at V and 6 bases at J; junction bases unmatched: 12. The CDR3 contains 19 residues. CDR3 residues: CASSQVGTSGGSYWDTQYF. In nucleotides, the CDR3 is TGCGCCAGCAGCCAAGTGGGGACTAGCGGGGGCTCATACTGGGATACGCAGTATTTT.

The CDR3 protein is CASSIWTSGSYEQYF. The CDR3 DNA reads as TGTGCCAGCAGCATATGGACTAGCGGCTCCTACGAGCAGTACTTC. The chain combines TRBV5-6 with TRBJ2-7; 10 bases match TRBD2. Trimming cost V 4 bases and J 0 bases; bases outside gene matches: 4. Germline loops: CDR1 SGHDT, CDR2 YYEEEE. The CDR3 spans 15 residues.

V gene TRBV10-3 combines with J gene TRBJ2-1; 9 nucleotides match TRBD1. The CDR3 has 17 residues. The junction had 11 bases not matched to a gene; V was cut back by 2 bases and J by 6 bases. Germline values: CDR1 ENHRY, CDR2 SYGVKD. DNA for the CDR3: TGTGCCATCAGTGAGATAACCGGGACAGGGTTTTCCAATGAGCAGTTCTTC. Its protein is CAISEITGTGFSNEQFF.

This clone has just a few counts. The rearrangement links TRBV5-4 to TRBJ2-3; 9 bases agree with TRBD1. Germline CDR1 SGHNT, CDR2 YYREEE (reference sequence). After removal of 2 bases from V and 5 bases from J, the junction contained 9 bases not matched to a gene. This CDR3 spans 16 amino acids. The CDR3 protein is CASSLDRDRALDTQYF. The DNA of the CDR3 is TGTGCCAGCAGCTTAGACCGGGACAGGGCTTTAGATACGCAGTATTTT. Full variable domain (missing parts from reference TRBV5-4 and TRBJ2-3): ETGVTQSPTHLIKTRGQQVTLRCSSQSGHNTVSWYQQALGQGPQFIFQYYREEENGRGNFPPRFSGLQFPNYSSELNVNALELDDSALYLCASSLDRDRALDTQYFGPGTRLTVL.

The rearrangement uses TRBV10-1 and TRBJ2-2; 9 bases line up with TRBD2. The V segment lost 2 bases and the J segment 5 bases; nucleotides outside the gene matches: 6. Germline V gives CDR1 WNHNN, CDR2 SYGVQD (reference sequence). There are 16 residues in the CDR3. The CDR3 loop is CASSEGGGALTGELFF. The CDR3 nucleotides are TGCGCCAGCAGTGAGGGCGGGGGGGCGCTAACCGGGGAGCTGTTTTTT.

This chain joins TRBV29-1 and TRBJ2-3, with D perhaps matching TRBD2 (6 bases). V was cut by 7 bases and J by 6 bases, with 14 bases left in between. Germline V gives CDR1 SQVTM, CDR2 ANQGSEA. The CDR3 loop spans 12 amino acids. CDR3 sequence reads: CSDSRDSDTQYF. The CDR3 DNA reads as TGCAGCGACAGCCGGGACTCCGATACGCAGTATTTT.

The chain couples TRBV25-1 to TRBJ2-7, with 8 bases lining up with TRBD2. The V segment lost 1 base and the J segment 2 bases; nucleotides outside the gene matches: 10. Germline-derived CDR1 and CDR2 are MGHDK and SYGVNS. The CDR3 covers 17 residues. The CDR3 bases are TGTGCCAGCAGTGAATCTGGGACTGGCGGGGGGCCCTACGAGCAGTACTTC. Amino acids: CASSESGTGGGPYEQYF.

This chain connects TRBV9 to TRBJ1-3; tentative D call: TRBD1 (6 bases). The V gene's germline CDR1 is SGDLS and CDR2 YYNGEE. The CDR3 runs 14 residues. Trimming removed 3 bases at V and 4 bases at J, with 11 bases between. CDR3 sequence reads: CASSEDSLGNTIYF. Written as DNA, the CDR3 is TGTGCCAGCAGCGAGGACAGTCTCGGAAACACCATATATTTT.

This clone turned up a few times. V is TRBV5-6 and J is TRBJ1-1; maybe TRBD1 (6 bases). CDR1 and CDR2 from the germline V gene are SGHDT and YYEEEE. CDR3 length: 14 residues. V was trimmed by 2 bases and J by 4 bases, leaving 12 bases between them. The CDR3 region is CASSFIRGGTEAFF. The CDR3 DNA is TGTGCCAGCAGCTTTATCAGAGGGGGCACTGAAGCTTTCTTT.

The chain employs TRBV19 and TRBJ2-1, with a weak D call TRBD2 (6 bases). The CDR3 totals 14 residues. The germline gives CDR1 LNHDA, CDR2 SQIVND (reference sequence). V lost 7 bases to trimming and J lost 4 bases, with 14 bases between them. This chain's CDR3 is CASNDRGGYNEQFF. CDR3 sequence (DNA): TGTGCCAGTAATGACCGTGGGGGGTACAATGAGCAGTTCTTC.

V and J are TRBV9 and TRBJ2-7, with TRBD1 matching 9 bases. This CDR3 is 13 amino acids long. The germline V gene has CDR1 SGDLS and CDR2 YYNGEE. Trimming at V came to 2 bases and at J to 6 bases, leaving 3 bases not matched to a gene. CDR3 coding DNA: TGTGCCAGCAGCGTGGACAGGGGAAGCGAGCAGTACTTC. It translates to CASSVDRGSEQYF.

The chain recombines TRBV5-1 with TRBJ2-3; 8 positions agree with TRBD1. Germline V gene sequence: CDR1 SGHRS, CDR2 YFSETQ. V shed 1 base and J 6 bases; nucleotides not matched to a gene: 4. The CDR3 is made up of 14 amino acids. The CDR3 DNA reads TGCGCCAGCAGCTTGAACCACAGGGGGGATACGCAGTATTTT. This sequence encodes CASSLNHRGDTQYF.

The chain recombines TRBV30 with TRBJ1-1; TRBD1 matches at 9 bases. The CDR3 is 13 residues long. Trimming removed 4 bases from V and 0 bases from J; junction bases left unmatched: 0. CDR1 is GTSNPN, CDR2 SVGIG, per germline (reference sequence). CDR3 sequence (DNA): TGTGCCTGGAACAGGGGGCTGAACACTGAAGCTTTCTTT. The encoded protein is CAWNRGLNTEAFF.

The chain recombines TRBV29-1 with TRBJ1-2; D remains ambiguous. The germline gives CDR1 SQVTM, CDR2 ANQGSEA. Trimming took off 6 bases at V and 4 bases at J, with 15 bases between the two ends. The CDR3 runs 13 residues. The CDR3 loop reads CSVNGDSGYGYTF. The CDR3 DNA reads TGCAGCGTCAACGGCGATTCGGGCTATGGCTACACCTTC.

The chain combines TRBV19 with TRBJ2-7; perhaps TRBD1 as D (6 bases). The germline V gene has CDR1 LNHDA and CDR2 SQIVND (reference sequence). V lost 6 bases to trimming and J lost 3 bases, with 12 bases between them. The CDR3 totals 13 residues. Here the CDR3 reads CASSVNRDYEQYF. The CDR3 DNA is TGTGCCAGTAGCGTTAACAGGGACTACGAGCAGTACTTC.

This clone turned up a few times. This chain links TRBV25-1 with TRBJ2-5; D possibly corresponds to TRBD1 (5 bases). The germline CDR1 and CDR2 sequences are MGHDK and SYGVNS. The length of the CDR3 is 17 residues. The germline V and J ends were trimmed by 2 bases and 5 bases, with 21 bases remaining between them. The CDR3 coding sequence is TGTGCCAGCAGTGAAAACGCCCCAGGGAACCTGGCGGAGACCCAGTACTTC. This codes for CASSENAPGNLAETQYF. The full variable domain, rest sourced from reference TRBV25-1 and TRBJ2-5, is EADIYQTPRYLVIGTGKKITLECSQTMGHDKMYWYQQDPGMELHLIHYSYGVNSTEKGDLSSESTVSRIRTEHFPLTLESARPSHTSQYLCASSENAPGNLAETQYFGPGTRLLVL.

The J gene is TRBJ2-5, the V gene TRBV7-9; 14 bases are shared with TRBD2. V dropped 5 bases and J dropped 6; count of bases not matched to a gene: 8. CDR1 is SEHNR, CDR2 FQNEAQ, per germline (reference sequence). CDR3 length: 16 residues. The CDR3 loop reads CASSRWTSGGIKTQYF. CDR3 nucleotide sequence: TGTGCCAGCAGCCGGTGGACTAGCGGGGGGATAAAGACCCAGTACTTC.

This chain connects TRBV6-5 to TRBJ2-2; D may be TRBD1 (5 bases). CDR1 is MNHEY, CDR2 SVGAGI, per germline. V lost 8 bases to trimming and J lost 6 bases, with 16 bases between them. This CDR3 is built from 14 residues. The chain's CDR3 is CASGPLGPSGELFF. The CDR3 nucleotides are TGTGCCAGCGGGCCGTTGGGGCCATCCGGGGAGCTGTTTTTT.